This T cell receptor beta chain was recorded in a study of human T cells and chemical hapten exposure. Study-level information: For the roughly 24-week duration of the study, patients were given weekly doses of diphenylcyclopropenone on the scalp. Minor volume differences among pooled libraries chiefly drove per-sample TCR yield variation.

TCRdb independently ran MiXCR on the RACE reads; one entry per CDR3 protein. The sample carries roughly 380,000 distinct CDR3 sequences, roughly 6.3% recorded once. This clonotype was detected only a few times. Indicated time point: patch test 2, 6 weeks after DPC sensitization. The treatment was: therapeutic diphenylcyclopropenone sensitization with weekly scalp DPC. The receptor comes from a woman between 18 and 30 years old with alopecia areata. Some clones in this sample may be carry-over from other donors' samples. Sample: whole blood, taken in connection with sensitization to the hapten diphenylcyclopropenone (DPC).

The CDR3 reads CASSLAGTGVVEQFF. In nucleotides, the CDR3 is TGTGCCAGCAGCTTAGCCGGGACAGGGGTGGTTGAGCAGTTCTTC. The V gene is TRBV7-8, the J gene TRBJ2-1; 10 bases are a match to TRBD1. This CDR3 has 15 residues. Germline assignment: CDR1 SGHVS and CDR2 FQNEAQ. V shed 0 bases and J 9 bases; nucleotides not matched to a gene: 5.